A selection of T cell receptor beta chains follows, all from one sample in a study of OX40 agonist ivuxolimab in advanced cancers. The table came from immunoSEQ multiplex PCR; TCRdb's copy has only in-frame clones and leaves some out. The sample holds tens of thousands of clones, 84% seen once. This sample comprised CD4+ or CD8+ T cells sorted from blood, obtained in a trial of the OX40 agonist ivuxolimab. These receptor sequences come from an adult with an advanced solid tumor such as melanoma, head and neck, liver or kidney cancer. Each CDR3 is given with its conserved first and last residue. A D gene is named only where the DNA matches it firmly.

V: TRBV2; D: TRBD1; length: 16; CDR3: CASSPWEGQKNYGYTF
V: TRBV6-5; D: NA; length: 12; CDR3: CASSYPDSPLHF
V: TRBV18; D: NA; length: 13; CDR3: CASSPGDGEKLFF
V: TRBV18; D: NA; length: 14; CDR3: CASSPPSRSETQYF
V: TRBV27; D: NA; length: 16; CDR3: CASSLGEHYSNQPQHF
V: TRBV4-1; D: NA; length: 12; CDR3: CASSQGDYGYTF
V: TRBV12-5; D: NA; length: 16; CDR3: CASGLGGTSGEDGYTF
V: TRBV6-4; D: NA; length: 10; CDR3: CASSDQPQHF
V: TRBV30; D: TRBD2; length: 15; CDR3: CAWRLAGANTGELFF
V: TRBV9; D: TRBD2; length: 16; CDR3: CASSPRLAGGWDTQYF
V: TRBV6-6; D: NA; length: 15; CDR3: CASSYRAGPGYGYTF
V: TRBV7-2; D: NA; length: 13; CDR3: CASSLDPVNEQFF
V: TRBV9; D: NA; length: 13; CDR3: CASSSTADTEAFF
V: TRBV5-4; D: NA; length: 13; CDR3: CVSSLRQGFEQYF
V: TRBV10-3; D: TRBD1; length: 18; CDR3: CASQPGQGARTYGDEQFF
V: TRBV6-1; D: TRBD2; length: 15; CDR3: CASRRDSGGGYTQYF
V: TRBV19; D: NA; length: 13; CDR3: CASSNPNTGELFF
V: TRBV4-3; D: NA; length: 15; CDR3: CASSQDSWGNQPQHF
V: TRBV28; D: TRBD1; length: 15; CDR3: CASSWDRGRDTEAFF
V: TRBV25-1; D: NA; length: 15; CDR3: CASTRSQTGNTEAFF
V: TRBV28; D: NA; length: 12; CDR3: CASGSGQIVLHF
V: TRBV7-2; D: TRBD2; length: 18; CDR3: CASSETGLAGAYTDTQYF
V: TRBV9; D: NA; length: 15; CDR3: CASSVAPGASYGYTF
V: TRBV28; D: NA; length: 14; CDR3: CASSPDTMNEKLFF
V: TRBV15; D: NA; length: 14; CDR3: CATSRRGLGEKLFF
V: TRBV7-3; D: TRBD1; length: 14; CDR3: CASSAGQGTGGYTF
V: TRBV15; D: TRBD1; length: 15; CDR3: CATSRDPGQSYEQYF
V: TRBV19; D: NA; length: 15; CDR3: CASRTGAGRNQPQHF